Sequencing of this TCR beta chain was carried out in a study of blood T cells in healthy people across ages (dated by TCRdb to 2013 to 2016). The study in broad terms: Template switching captured roughly one uniquely barcoded TCR beta cDNA molecule per two T cells in model experiments. Using deep sequencing normalized with unique cDNA molecular identifiers, the study measured how TCR beta repertoire diversity changes with age. Four age groups were formed from the donors: young (average 16 years), middle-aged (approximately 40), aged (about 68) and long-lived (about 80). To avoid experimental bias, donors of different ages were distributed randomly across sequencing lanes. For two donors (one aged 18 to 30 and one aged 80 or older), the study analyzed two additional independent replicas of 1 million unique cDNA reads from the same blood draw.

Counted from cysteine to phenylalanine, this CDR3 has 13 amino acids. The kept DNA is CDR3 alone, 39 bases in frame from the first base. Between the V and J ends, shortened by 10 bases and 6 bases respectively, the junction contains 15 bases. This clonotype was seen a handful of times. Its binding antigen is unknown. No base-level quality is on record; no much larger clone is a single base apart. Results and caveats for the whole study, not just this receptor: Estimates of total diversity based on one million sequenced T cells were regarded as lower bounds and as underestimates. As age increased, observed TCR beta diversity per million T cells dropped in a roughly linear way, and a significant reduction was already evident by age about 36. The long-lived group showed more naive CD4+ T cells, fewer expanded clones and increased TCR diversity than the aged group, suggesting age selection. There was a strong correlation between observed TCR beta diversity and the percentage of naive T cells measured by flow cytometry. Because donor CMV infection status was unknown, age-related changes in expanded clonotypes were potentially confounded. Bulk unsorted PBMC profiling prevented conclusive comparison of naive and antigen-experienced compartments.

Donors were about 36 systemically healthy Caucasian individuals from Russia aged roughly 6 to 95 years. Each donor gave about 10 milliliters of peripheral blood, drawn into EDTA-treated Vacutainer tubes. Ficoll-Paque density-gradient centrifugation was used to isolate PBMCs, with at least 6.5 million per sample. Trizol reagent was used to extract total RNA from the PBMCs, yielding at least 6 micrograms per sample. Naive CD45RAhigh/CD27high T cell percentages were measured by flow cytometry on a PBMC aliquot from every donor. The library came from 5' RACE. TCRdb lists the instrument as Illumina HiSeq 2500. A second roughly 6 to 12 cycle PCR used a sample-barcoded 5' primer and a J-beta primer mix. A template-switch 5' adaptor carrying 12 random nucleotides introduced a unique molecular identifier onto each TCR beta cDNA molecule. Each sample yielded at least 3 million CDR3-containing paired-end reads. First-strand cDNA was synthesized from all RNA with the Mint cDNA synthesis kit, primed by a TRBC-specific oligonucleotide. After uracil-DNA glycosylase treatment, a first 18-cycle PCR used universal primers M1SS and BC2_uni_R on all cDNA. The study's processing was this. Each sample was normalized by randomly selecting 1 million high-quality reads, each carrying a distinct molecular identifier. Reads with shared molecular identifiers were discarded instead of being binned into consensus sequences. CDR3 identification, clonotype clustering and error correction used MiTCR with a Q25 quality threshold and the strictest error-elimination algorithm. A nonparametric unseen species model using Euler transformation provided a lower-bound estimate of total TCR beta diversity. TCRdb reworked the public reads: Q25 trimming with fastp, MiXCR clone assembly, productive beta chains retained. Each entry merges the rows of one CDR3 protein and shows their most common DNA and genes. These V and J calls rely on TCRdb rather than the paper's analysis. The sample yields over a million distinct CDR3 sequences; under 55% were counted once. Together, the top ten hold approximately 4% of the sample.

Sequences were obtained from blood. The sequence came from a young woman in good health. The chain joins TRBV12-3 or TRBV12-4 to TRBJ2-2; tentative D gene TRBD2, with 6 bases matching. The CDR3: CANRLGGAGELFF. The DNA reads TGTGCCAACAGGCTGGGGGGAGCCGGGGAGCTGTTTTTT.